This record looks at one T cell receptor beta chain sequence and its context. The antigen is unknown. The data belong to a study of cytomegalovirus exposure and HLA in healthy donors. Study results and caveats: Sequencing likely caused a cluster of highly shared sequence variants. Productive status was seen about 87% or about 30% of the time for most TCR beta V segments in an earlier analysis. It was around 160 TCR beta chains that were listed as cytomegalovirus-associated. A few V segments could not be told apart, such as TRBV6-2 and TRBV6-3, and were left out.

This PCR relied on a set of 60 Vbeta primers and 13 Jbeta primers. Produced via immunoSEQ multiplex PCR; TCRdb's table is partial and in-frame only. Counted here are about 130,000 clones, roughly four fifths occurring once; the ten biggest clones make up 1.9%. This CDR3 region has 16 residues. Germline V gene data show CDR1 as LNHDA and CDR2 as SQIVND (reference sequence). V was clipped by 5 bases and J by 7 bases; unmatched bases: 7. The sequencing input was PBMCs. This TCR derives from a man aged 45-65 years in good health and CMV-seronegative. J is TRBJ2-3 and V is TRBV19, with 15 nucleotides matching TRBD2. The CDR3 spells CASSPRTSGGAHTQYF. The CDR3 bases are TGTGCCAGTAGTCCCAGGACTAGCGGGGGGGCCCATACGCAGTATTTT.